One sample yielded the 3 T cell receptor beta chains listed below, sequenced in a study of blood T cell repertoires in COVID-19. TCRdb keeps only in-frame clones here, not all; method: immunoSEQ multiplex PCR. The sample comprises a few hundred thousand clones, 87% of which are singletons, and about 8% rests with the top ten. Sequencing was performed on peripheral blood. The receptors derive from a woman between 50 and 59 years old who had recovered from COVID-19.

The chain uses TRBV27 and TRBJ2-3, with 9 bases fitting TRBD2. The length of the CDR3 is 17 residues. Germline CDR1 reads MNHEY; CDR2 reads SMNVEV (reference sequence). The trim removed 5 bases at V and 5 bases at J, leaving 14 bases unmatched. CDR3 in amino acids: CASSPFSGLALIDTQYF. The CDR3 region has the DNA TGTGCCAGCAGTCCTTTCTCGGGACTAGCCTTAATAGATACGCAGTATTTT.

V is TRBV2 and J is TRBJ2-7; D possibly corresponds to TRBD2 (5 bases). Between the trimmed V and J ends, which lost 7 bases and 3 bases, there was a span of 16 bases. The CDR3 length is 14 residues. The germline V gene encodes CDR1 SNHLY and CDR2 FYNNEI. The CDR3 protein is CASKLSSGSYEQYF. The DNA for the CDR3 is TGTGCCAGCAAACTGTCCTCGGGGAGCTACGAGCAGTACTTC.

The chain recombines TRBV28 with TRBJ2-1; 7 bases map to TRBD1. The CDR3 loop spans 15 amino acids. V gave up 5 bases and J gave up 7 bases; unmatched junction bases: 11. Germline CDR1 MDHEN, CDR2 SYDVKM. Here the CDR3 DNA reads TGTGCCAGCAGTATGGGACGACAGGGACGGAATGAGCAGTTCTTC. Translated, it gives CASSMGRQGRNEQFF.